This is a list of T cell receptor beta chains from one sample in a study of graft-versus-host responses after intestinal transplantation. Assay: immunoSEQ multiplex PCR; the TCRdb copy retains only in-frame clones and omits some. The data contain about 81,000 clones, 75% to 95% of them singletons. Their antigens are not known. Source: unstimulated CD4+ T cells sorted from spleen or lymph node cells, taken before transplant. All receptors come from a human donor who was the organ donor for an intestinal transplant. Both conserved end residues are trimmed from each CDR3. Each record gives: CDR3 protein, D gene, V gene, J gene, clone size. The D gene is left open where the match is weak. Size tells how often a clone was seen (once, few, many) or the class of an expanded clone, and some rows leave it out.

ASSRELLGAAEAF	.	TRBV5-1	TRBJ1-1	.
ASSLFGGAGDTEAF	.	TRBV11-3	TRBJ1-1	.
ASSRTGGGYT	TRBD1	TRBV14	TRBJ1-2	.
ASSFSQEGQPQH	.	TRBV27	TRBJ1-5	.
ASSLGGDLSYEQY	TRBD2	TRBV28	TRBJ2-7	.
RLLRGTEAF	.	TRBV20-1	TRBJ1-1	.
ASSIGGGLQETQY	.	TRBV11-3	TRBJ2-5	.
ASSESLASPETQY	.	TRBV6-1	TRBJ2-5	many
ASQSAWNSPLH	.	TRBV10-1	TRBJ1-6	.
ASSSLASGPDTQY	TRBD2	TRBV11-1	TRBJ2-3	.
ASSPRTGNTEAF	.	TRBV18	TRBJ1-1	.
ASRETSGGAYIQY	TRBD2	TRBV27	TRBJ2-4	.
ASSPSLTGTSVTGELF	TRBD2	TRBV18	TRBJ2-2	.
ASSLLGTTTDTQY	TRBD2	TRBV7-2	TRBJ2-3	.
ARLDRAQAF	TRBD1	TRBV19	TRBJ1-1	.
ASSPGQGSQKLF	TRBD1	TRBV28	TRBJ1-4	.
AILPIEGARNEQY	TRBD1	TRBV6-1	.	.
ASSLRLALTGELF	TRBD2	TRBV2	TRBJ2-2	.
SVDGGNSYGYT	.	TRBV29-1	TRBJ1-2	.
ASSNPQGGGNTIY	TRBD1	TRBV7-8	TRBJ1-3	.
ASSQDLYPAGELF	.	TRBV4-2	TRBJ2-2	.
ASSAQQVQPQH	.	TRBV6-1	TRBJ1-5	.
ASSFERSYEQY	.	TRBV7-9	TRBJ2-7	.
SVGQGGNYGYT	.	TRBV29-1	TRBJ1-2	once
ASSLGRGEAF	.	TRBV5-1	TRBJ1-1	.
ASSIKQGVWSQH	.	TRBV19	TRBJ1-5	once
ASSFGQGATNEKLF	TRBD1	TRBV7-9	TRBJ1-4	.
ASSSQGQITIMNTEAF	.	TRBV7-3	TRBJ1-1	.
ASSFRGGQSKETQY	.	TRBV7-8	TRBJ2-5	.
ASSPTDLSGNTIY	.	TRBV18	TRBJ1-3	.
ASTTGTSSYNEQF	TRBD2	TRBV19	TRBJ2-1	once
ASSFDRGQPQH	TRBD1	TRBV7-9	TRBJ1-5	once
ASSLYLGSSYEQY	.	TRBV27	TRBJ2-7	.
ASSTQENTEAF	.	TRBV5-1	TRBJ1-1	.
ASRATGGGREQY	TRBD1	TRBV2	TRBJ2-7	.
ASSAARDEQF	.	TRBV18	TRBJ2-1	.
ASSRTPQRYTDTQY	.	TRBV18	TRBJ2-3	.
ASSVGLAGYSTDTQY	TRBD2	TRBV5-1	TRBJ2-3	.
ASSLGQGGEKLF	TRBD1	TRBV11-3	TRBJ1-4	.
ASRQPGNTEAF	.	TRBV28	TRBJ1-1	.
ASSKFQDQPQH	.	TRBV28	TRBJ1-5	.
ASSLIGLAGFTDTQY	TRBD2	TRBV19	TRBJ2-3	.
ATSRVPRTLLNTEAF	.	TRBV15	TRBJ1-1	.
ASSLRRGWETQY	.	TRBV5-6	TRBJ2-5	.
SVPRGNTEAF	.	TRBV29-1	TRBJ1-1	.
ASSPGQAYEQY	TRBD1	TRBV11-3	TRBJ2-7	once